The present TCR beta chain was sequenced within a study of neurological immune-mediated disorders. Study-level findings and limits: No CDR3 amino acid sequences recurred among expanded clones across subjects, suggesting private repertoires in all groups. HTLV-1-associated myelopathy had the most TCR clonal expansion, and multiple sclerosis had the least, less than healthy controls.

This clonotype was detected many times. The antigen is undetermined. The T cells used for sorted libraries numbered about 930,000, either CD4+ or CD8+. 5'RACE with 10-nucleotide random UMIs generated the cDNA. TCRdb used MiXCR to reprocess the 5' RACE reads, holding one entry per CDR3 protein. The repertoire consists of 18,000 or so distinct CDR3 sequences, with 9.5% to 12% occurring once and the leading ten covering just under 30%. Specimen: CD8+ T cells from blood. This receptor was obtained from a woman in her forties or fifties in good health.

The chain's CDR3 is CSVDIRGDPYNEQFF. The CDR3 DNA follows: TGCAGCGTTGACATCAGGGGCGACCCCTACAATGAGCAGTTCTTC. The V and J genes are TRBV29-1 and TRBJ2-1; tentatively, D is TRBD1 (6 bases). This CDR3 is 15 amino acids long. V lost 3 bases and J 2 bases, leaving 14 bases between the germline ends. The germline V gene has CDR1 SQVTM and CDR2 ANQGSEA.